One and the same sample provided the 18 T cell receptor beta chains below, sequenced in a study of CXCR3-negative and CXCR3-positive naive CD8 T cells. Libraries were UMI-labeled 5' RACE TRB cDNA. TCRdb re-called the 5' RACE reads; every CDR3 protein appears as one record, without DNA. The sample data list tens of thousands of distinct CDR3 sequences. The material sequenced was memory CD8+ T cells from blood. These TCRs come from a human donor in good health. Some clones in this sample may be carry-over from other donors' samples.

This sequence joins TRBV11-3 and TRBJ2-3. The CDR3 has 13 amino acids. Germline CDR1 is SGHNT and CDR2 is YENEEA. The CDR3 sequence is CASSLATADTQYF.

CDR3 sequence: CASSPPVIQVECSNQPQHF. The genes are TRBV18 and TRBJ1-5. In germline, CDR1 is KGHSH, CDR2 LQKENI. The CDR3 loop spans 19 amino acids.

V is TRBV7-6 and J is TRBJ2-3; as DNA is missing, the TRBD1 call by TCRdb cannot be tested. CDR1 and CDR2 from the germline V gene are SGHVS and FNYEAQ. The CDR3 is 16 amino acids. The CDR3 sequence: CASSKPGTFPTDTQYF.

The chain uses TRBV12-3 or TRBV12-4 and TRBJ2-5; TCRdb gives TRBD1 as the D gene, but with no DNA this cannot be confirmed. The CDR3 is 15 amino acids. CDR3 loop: CASSLTPGHQETQYF.

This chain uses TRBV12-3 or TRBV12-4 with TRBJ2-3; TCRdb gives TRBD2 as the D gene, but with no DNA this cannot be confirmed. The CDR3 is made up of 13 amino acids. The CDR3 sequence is CASSPGLSDTQYF.

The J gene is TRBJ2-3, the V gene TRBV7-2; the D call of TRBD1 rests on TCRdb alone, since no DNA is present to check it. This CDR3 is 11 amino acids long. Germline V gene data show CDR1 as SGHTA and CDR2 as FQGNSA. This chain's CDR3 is CASRFGTFKYF.

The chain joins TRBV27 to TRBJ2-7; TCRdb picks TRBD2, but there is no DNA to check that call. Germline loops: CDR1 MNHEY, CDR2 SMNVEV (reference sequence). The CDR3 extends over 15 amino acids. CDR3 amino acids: CASRRGRAFSYEQYF.

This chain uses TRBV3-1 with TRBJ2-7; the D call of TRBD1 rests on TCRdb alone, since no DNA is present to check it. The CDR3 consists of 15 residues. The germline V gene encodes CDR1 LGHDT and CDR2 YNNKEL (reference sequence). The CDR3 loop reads CASSQGPGIAYEQYF.

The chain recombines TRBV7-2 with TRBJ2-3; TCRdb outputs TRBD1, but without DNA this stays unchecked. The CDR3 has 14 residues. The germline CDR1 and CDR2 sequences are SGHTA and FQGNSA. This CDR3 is CASSPWTGTDTQYF.

The CDR3 region is CASSFSREQFF. This chain joins TRBV5-6 and TRBJ2-1; TCRdb's D call of TRBD1 is untestable without DNA. This CDR3 is 11 amino acids long. Per germline, CDR1 SGHDT and CDR2 YYEEEE.

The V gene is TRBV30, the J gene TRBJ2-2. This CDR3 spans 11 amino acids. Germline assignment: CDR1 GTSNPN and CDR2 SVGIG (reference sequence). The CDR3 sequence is CAWSGTGELFF.

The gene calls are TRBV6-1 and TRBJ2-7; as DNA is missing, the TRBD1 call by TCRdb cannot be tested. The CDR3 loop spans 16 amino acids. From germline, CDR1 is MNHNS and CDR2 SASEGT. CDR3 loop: CASSETPPDRAHEQYF.

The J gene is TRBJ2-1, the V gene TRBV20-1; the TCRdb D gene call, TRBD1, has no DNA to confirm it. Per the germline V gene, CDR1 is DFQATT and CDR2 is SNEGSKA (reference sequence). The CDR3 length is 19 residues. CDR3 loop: CSAGPGTGRGGDYYNEQFF.

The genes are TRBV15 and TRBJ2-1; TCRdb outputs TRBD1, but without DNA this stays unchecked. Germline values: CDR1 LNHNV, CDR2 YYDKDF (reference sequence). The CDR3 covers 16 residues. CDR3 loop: CATSPERGQGRDEQFF.

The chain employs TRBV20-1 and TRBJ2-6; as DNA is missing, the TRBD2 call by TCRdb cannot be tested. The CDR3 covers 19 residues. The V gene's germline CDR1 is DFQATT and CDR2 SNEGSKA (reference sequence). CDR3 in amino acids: CSAEGSGGLKLSGANVLTF.

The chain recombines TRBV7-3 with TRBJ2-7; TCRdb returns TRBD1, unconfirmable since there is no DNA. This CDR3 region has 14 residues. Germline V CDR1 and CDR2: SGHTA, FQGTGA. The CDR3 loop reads CASNQGQEHYEQYF.

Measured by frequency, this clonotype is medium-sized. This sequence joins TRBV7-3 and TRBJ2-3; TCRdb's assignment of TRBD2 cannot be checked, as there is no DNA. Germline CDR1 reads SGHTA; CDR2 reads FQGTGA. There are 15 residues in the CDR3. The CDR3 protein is CASSLIGGSTDTQYF.

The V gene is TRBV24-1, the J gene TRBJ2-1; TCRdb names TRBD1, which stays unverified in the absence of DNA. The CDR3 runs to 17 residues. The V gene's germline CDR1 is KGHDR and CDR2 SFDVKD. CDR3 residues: CATSGPESRYSYNEQFF.